The present TCR beta chain was sequenced within a study of Graves' ophthalmopathy and Graves' hyperthyroidism. RNA transcripts were the source from which TCR beta CDR3 regions were amplified. HTBI primers were used in a first-round RT-PCR, which preceded a second-round multiplex PCR. One entry per CDR3 protein, called by TCRdb with MiXCR from the multiplex PCR reads. Seen here are 350,000 to 450,000 distinct CDR3 sequences, roughly 21% observed once, and the top ten hold approximately 3.2%. The CDR3 loop spans 12 amino acids. This clonotype was observed many times. Relative to the germline gene, one junction end is altered; a read error may explain this.

This rearrangement joins TRBV12-3 or TRBV12-4 to TRBJ1-1; D remains unclear. The sequenced sample consisted of peripheral blood. This TCR was sampled from a woman aged 18-29 years with stable Graves' hyperthyroidism. In DNA form, the CDR3 reads TGTGCCAGCAGTTTCGCTAACACTGAAGCTTCCTTT. Protein product: CASSFANTEASF.